This TCR beta chain was captured in a study of T cells in Graves' hyperthyroidism and ophthalmopathy. The CDR3 runs 14 residues. CDR1 and CDR2 from the germline V gene are MGHDK and SYGVNS. Trimming took off 7 bases at V and 1 base at J, with 13 bases between the two ends. The investigators amplified TCR beta CDR3 regions from RNA transcripts. In the first-round RT-PCR of the TCR CDR3, the HTBI primer set was used. TCRdb itself ran the multiplex PCR reads through MiXCR, one entry per CDR3 protein. The sample carries 750,000 to 950,000 distinct CDR3 sequences, approximately 40% recorded once. Hyperthyroidism patients were newly diagnosed, had disease duration under 2 months, and were aged 18 to 65 years. This clonotype was seen once.

The chain links TRBV25-1 to TRBJ1-1; D perhaps matches TRBD1 (5 bases). The receptor comes from a man aged 18 to 30 with Graves' hyperthyroidism. Sequencing input: blood. The CDR3 here is CASTVGGENTEAFF. In DNA form, the CDR3 reads TGTGCCAGCACCGTCGGGGGGGAGAACACTGAAGCTTTCTTT.